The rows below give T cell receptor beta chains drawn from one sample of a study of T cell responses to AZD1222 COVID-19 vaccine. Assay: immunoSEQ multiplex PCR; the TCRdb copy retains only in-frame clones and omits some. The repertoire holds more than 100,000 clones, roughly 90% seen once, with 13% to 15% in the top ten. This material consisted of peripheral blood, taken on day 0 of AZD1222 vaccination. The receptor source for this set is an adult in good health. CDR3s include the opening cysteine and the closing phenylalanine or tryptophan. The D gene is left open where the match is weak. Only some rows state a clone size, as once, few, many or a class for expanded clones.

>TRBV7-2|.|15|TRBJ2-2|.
TGTGCCAGCAGCTTAGCCCCGGGAGACACCGGGGAGCTGTTTTTT
CASSLAPGDTGELFF
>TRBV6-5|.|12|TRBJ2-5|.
TGTGCCAGCATTGGGGGTCCAGAGACCCAGTACTTC
CASIGGPETQYF
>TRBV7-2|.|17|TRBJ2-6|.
TGTGCCAGCAGCTTAGTTCGCGGTAGCTCTGGGGCCAACGTCCTGACTTTC
CASSLVRGSSGANVLTF
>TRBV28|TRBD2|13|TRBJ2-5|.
TGTGCCAGCAACTCGGGGGGAAGGGAGACCCAGTACTTC
CASNSGGRETQYF
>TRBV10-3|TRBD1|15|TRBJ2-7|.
TGTGCCACCACAACTTCCGACAGGGGACTTTACGAGCAGTACTTC
CATTTSDRGLYEQYF
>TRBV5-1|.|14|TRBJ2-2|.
TGCGCCAGCAGCTTGCCCCGGGTGACCGGGGAGCTGTTTTTT
CASSLPRVTGELFF
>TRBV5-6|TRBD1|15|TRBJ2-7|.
TGTGCCAGCAGCTTGGGGCAGGGGGCTTTCTACGAGCAGTACTTC
CASSLGQGAFYEQYF
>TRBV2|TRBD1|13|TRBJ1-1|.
TGTGCCAGGGACGGGACAGGGGACACTGAAGCTTTCTTT
CARDGTGDTEAFF
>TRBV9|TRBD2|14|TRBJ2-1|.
TGTGCCAGTTCGGTGACTAGCGGGGGGACGGAGCAGTTCTTC
CASSVTSGGTEQFF
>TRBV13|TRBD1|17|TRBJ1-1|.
TGTGCCAGCAGCTTAAGCGAACAGGGGTTCGGGAACACTGAAGCTTTCTTT
CASSLSEQGFGNTEAFF
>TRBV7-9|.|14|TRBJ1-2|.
TGTGCCAGCAGCTTAGGTTGGGGGAACTATGGCTACACCTTC
CASSLGWGNYGYTF
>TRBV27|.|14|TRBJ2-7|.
TGTGCCAGCAGTTTGGGTGGGAGTGGGTACGAGCAGTACTTC
CASSLGGSGYEQYF
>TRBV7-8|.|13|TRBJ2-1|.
TGTGCCAGCAGCTTCTCACGGTACAATGAGCAGTTCTTC
CASSFSRYNEQFF
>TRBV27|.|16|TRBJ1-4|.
TGTGCCAGCAGTGTCCGGGGGCGCATCGGTAATGAAAAACTGTTTTTT
CASSVRGRIGNEKLFF
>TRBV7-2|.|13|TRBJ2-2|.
TGTGCCAGCAGCTTAGGGACAGCCGGGGAGCTGTTTTTT
CASSLGTAGELFF
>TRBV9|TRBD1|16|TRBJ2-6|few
TGTGCCAGCCGCGGGACAGGGGGCTCTGGGGCCAACGTCCTGACTTTC
CASRGTGGSGANVLTF
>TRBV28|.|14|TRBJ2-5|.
TGTGCCAGCAGTTTCTTTAGCGAACAAGAGACCCAGTACTTC
CASSFFSEQETQYF
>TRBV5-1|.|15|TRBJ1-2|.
TGCGCCAGCAGACACCGAGTCTCAGGGTCGGGAGGCTACACCTTC
CASRHRVSGSGGYTF
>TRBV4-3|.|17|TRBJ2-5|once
TGCGCCAGCAGCCCCCTACCCTACCAAAGGGATGACGAGACCCAGTACTTC
CASSPLPYQRDDETQYF
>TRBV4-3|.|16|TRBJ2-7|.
TGCGCCAGCGCCACCCAAGGGGGCGGGGGGACCTACGAGCAGTACTTC
CASATQGGGGTYEQYF
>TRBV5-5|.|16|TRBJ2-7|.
TGTGCCAGCAGCTTCAGGGACGTCCGAAGCTCCTACGAGCAGTACTTC
CASSFRDVRSSYEQYF
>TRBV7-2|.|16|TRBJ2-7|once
TGTGCCAGCAGCTTAAAGGGTGGGAACCCTACCTACGAGCAGTACTTC
CASSLKGGNPTYEQYF
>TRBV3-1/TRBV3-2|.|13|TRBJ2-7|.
TGTGCCAGCAGCGAGACTGGGGCCTACGAGCAGTACTTC
CASSETGAYEQYF
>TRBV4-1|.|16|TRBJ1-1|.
TGCGCCAGCAGCCAAGCTAGAGCAGAGATGAACACTGAAGCTTTCTTT
CASSQARAEMNTEAFF
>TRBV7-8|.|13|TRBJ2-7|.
TGTGCCAGCAGCTTTAACCAGGGGAGCGAGCAGTACTTC
CASSFNQGSEQYF
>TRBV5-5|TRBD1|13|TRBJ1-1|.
TGTGCCAGCAGCCCGGCACAGGGGGTTGAAGCTTTCTTT
CASSPAQGVEAFF
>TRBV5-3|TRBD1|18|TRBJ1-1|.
TGTGCCAGAAGCCGAACACCCGACAGGGGGCGCGGGACCTGTGAGGCTTTCTTT
CARSRTPDRGRGTCEAFF
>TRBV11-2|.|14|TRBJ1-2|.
TGTGCCAGCAGCTTTAGCGTGGACGGCTTCGGCTACACCTTC
CASSFSVDGFGYTF
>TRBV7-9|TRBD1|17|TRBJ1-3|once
TGTGCCAGCAGCGTGGGACAGGGGTTCTCCTTTGGAAACACCATATATTTT
CASSVGQGFSFGNTIYF
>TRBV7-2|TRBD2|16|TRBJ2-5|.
TGTGCCAGCAGCCCCTATTTCTTGGCGGGAGTGGATACCCAGTACTTC
CASSPYFLAGVDTQYF
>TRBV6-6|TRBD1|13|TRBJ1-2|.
TGTGCCAGCAGTTTGGGACAGGGCGCGAGCTACACCTTC
CASSLGQGASYTF
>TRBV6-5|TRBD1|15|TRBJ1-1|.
TGTGCCAGCAGTCCAGAAAGCTACCGGGACAGGGTCGCCCTCTTT
CASSPESYRDRVALF
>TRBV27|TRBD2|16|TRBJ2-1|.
TGTGCCAGCAGTTTATATAAGCGGGGGGCTCTGAATGAGCAGTTCTTC
CASSLYKRGALNEQFF
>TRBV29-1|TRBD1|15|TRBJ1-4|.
TGCAGCGTTGCATCAGGGGGCGAGTCTAATGAAAAACTGTTTTTT
CSVASGGESNEKLFF
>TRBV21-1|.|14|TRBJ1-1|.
TGTGCCAGCAGCAAAGGTGTGGGCTTGACTGAAGCTTTCTTT
CASSKGVGLTEAFF
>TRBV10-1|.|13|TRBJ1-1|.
TGCGCCAGCAAACAGGGTCAGAACACTGAAGCTTTCTTT
CASKQGQNTEAFF
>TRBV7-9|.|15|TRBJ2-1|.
TGTGCCAGTAGCTTAACCAACAAGGGGGACAATGAGCAGTTCTTC
CASSLTNKGDNEQFF
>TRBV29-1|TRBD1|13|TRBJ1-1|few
TGCAGCGCCGAGGGACAGCGTAACACTGAAGCTTTCTTT
CSAEGQRNTEAFF
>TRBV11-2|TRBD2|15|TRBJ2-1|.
TGTGCCAGCAGCTTGACTAGCGGGAGCCCCAATGAGCAGTTCTTC
CASSLTSGSPNEQFF
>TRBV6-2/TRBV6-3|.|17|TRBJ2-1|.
TGTGCCAGCAGTTACAATCAGTATGAGAGCTCCTACAATGAGCAGTTCTTC
CASSYNQYESSYNEQFF
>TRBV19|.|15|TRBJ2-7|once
TGTGCCAGTAGTATCTCCCCCTCTAGCTCCTACGAGCAGTACTTC
CASSISPSSSYEQYF
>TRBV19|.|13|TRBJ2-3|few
TGTGCCAGTAGTCTGAGGGAAACAGATACGCAGTATTTT
CASSLRETDTQYF
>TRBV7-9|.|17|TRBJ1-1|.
TGTGCCAGCAGCCCGCCCCTGATAGGTAGAGGGGACACTGAAGCTTTCTTT
CASSPPLIGRGDTEAFF
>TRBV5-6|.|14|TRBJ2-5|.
TGTGCCAGCAGCCCGACGGACCTCCAAGAGACCCAGTACTTC
CASSPTDLQETQYF